The rows below give T cell receptor beta chains drawn from one sample of a study of breast tumors, draining lymph nodes, adjacent tissues. TCRdb processed the multiplex PCR reads anew with MiXCR; each CDR3 protein has one entry. The table records approximately 210,000 distinct CDR3 sequences, roughly 32% of them present only once. Material for sequencing was axillary lymph node tissue. Receptors originate from a female donor with breast cancer. Some clones in this sample may be carry-over from other donors' samples. The CDR3 runs from the conserved cysteine through the conserved F or W. The order of the fields is D gene, clone size, V gene, J gene, CDR3 protein, CDR3 DNA. The D gene is left open where the match is weak. A clone size is listed for some rows: how often the clone was seen (once, few, many), or a class if it is expanded.

>NA|many|TRBV15|TRBJ1-1
CATRVGGGEAFF
TGTGCCACCAGAGTTGGAGGTGGTGAAGCTTTCTTT
>TRBD2|NA|TRBV6-2/TRBV6-3|TRBJ2-7
CASSPRLARHYEQYF
TGTGCCAGCAGTCCCCGACTAGCGCGACACTACGAGCAGTACTTC
>TRBD1|once|TRBV19|TRBJ2-2
CASSIAGTVYGELFF
TGTGCCAGTAGTATAGCCGGGACAGTTTACGGGGAGCTGTTTTTT
>NA|NA|TRBV6-1|TRBJ1-3
CASSNGFSGNTIYF
TGTGCCAGCAGTAACGGGTTCTCTGGAAACACCATATATTTT
>NA|many|TRBV5-6|TRBJ2-5
CASSLEGEIQETQYF
TGTGCCAGCAGCTTGGAGGGGGAGATTCAAGAGACCCAGTACTTC
>NA|NA|TRBV20-1|TRBJ1-2
CSARDPGGYTF
TGCAGTGCTAGAGATCCGGGTGGCTACACCTTC
>NA|once|TRBV14|TRBJ2-1
CASSQEWGVNEQFF
TGTGCCAGCAGCCAAGAGTGGGGGGTCAATGAGCAGTTCTTC
>TRBD2|NA|TRBV5-1|TRBJ2-7
CASSHGLAGDIYEQYF
TGCGCCAGCAGTCACGGACTAGCGGGAGATATCTACGAGCAGTACTTC
>NA|many|TRBV6-2/TRBV6-3|TRBJ2-1
CASHPGAGAGNEQFF
TGTGCCAGCCACCCAGGGGCGGGAGCAGGGAATGAGCAGTTCTTC
>NA|few|TRBV7-2|TRBJ1-1
CASSLDYTEAFF
TGTGCCAGCAGCTTAGATTACACTGAAGCTTTCTTT
>NA|few|TRBV6-5|TRBJ2-2
CASRRGGGEVNTGELFF
TGTGCCAGCAGACGGGGAGGGGGGGAGGTCAACACCGGGGAGCTGTTTTTT
>NA|many|TRBV5-1|TRBJ2-5
CASSSTQGRETQYF
TGCGCCAGCAGCTCGACACAGGGGAGGGAGACCCAGTACTTC
>TRBD1|NA|TRBV20-1|TRBJ1-2
CSAKMGQGLGYTF
TGCAGTGCTAAGATGGGACAGGGTTTGGGCTACACCTTC
>TRBD1|NA|TRBV7-8|TRBJ1-4
CASSLRQGGTEKLFF
TGTGCCAGCAGCTTGCGACAGGGAGGTACGGAAAAACTGTTTTTT
>NA|many|TRBV7-9|TRBJ2-3
CASSLTRLADTQYF
TGTGCCAGCAGCTTAACTCGACTCGCAGATACGCAGTATTTT
>TRBD1|few|TRBV18|TRBJ2-4
CASSSTGTGRNIQYF
TGTGCCAGCTCATCTACCGGGACAGGGAGGAACATTCAGTACTTC
>NA|many|TRBV5-1|TRBJ2-7
CASGSSSYEQYF
TGCGCCAGCGGGAGTTCCTCCTACGAGCAGTACTTC
>TRBD1|many|TRBV28|TRBJ2-3
CASSGQGVSDTQYF
TGTGCCAGCAGCGGACAGGGAGTATCAGATACGCAGTATTTT
>TRBD1|NA|TRBV5-5|TRBJ1-6
CASSGGQGGSPLHF
TGTGCCAGCAGCGGGGGACAGGGGGGTTCACCCCTCCACTTT
>NA|many|TRBV18|TRBJ2-3
CASSSGRDTQYF
TGTGCCAGCTCCTCCGGGCGAGATACGCAGTATTTT
>NA|many|TRBV7-6|TRBJ2-7
CASSPLGGAGEQYF
TGTGCCAGCAGCCCATTAGGGGGAGCAGGCGAGCAGTACTTC
>TRBD1|NA|TRBV12-3/TRBV12-4|TRBJ1-2
CASRKGTGSNGYTF
TGTGCCAGCAGGAAGGGGACAGGTTCGAATGGCTACACCTTC
>NA|many|TRBV19|TRBJ2-1
CASSNRGLGDEQFF
TGTGCCAGTAGTAATCGGGGCTTAGGGGATGAGCAGTTCTTC
>TRBD1|many|TRBV7-9|TRBJ1-6
CASSSSGTGASPLHF
TGTGCCAGCAGCTCCTCCGGGACAGGGGCTTCACCCCTCCACTTT
>TRBD1|NA|TRBV9|TRBJ1-1
CASSSSDRVATEAFF
TGTGCCAGCAGCTCCTCTGACAGGGTGGCCACTGAAGCTTTCTTT
>NA|many|TRBV6-6|TRBJ2-5
CASSIREETQYF
TGTGCCAGCAGTATAAGGGAGGAGACCCAGTACTTC
>TRBD1|many|TRBV7-8|TRBJ2-2
CASSLRDRVTGELFF
TGTGCCAGCAGCTTGAGGGACAGGGTCACCGGGGAGCTGTTTTTT
>NA|many|TRBV7-2|TRBJ2-3
CASSLPVTDTQYF
TGTGCCAGCAGCTTACCGGTGACAGATACGCAGTATTTT
>NA|few|TRBV3-1|TRBJ1-5
CASSLFGAQPQHF
TGTGCCAGCAGCCTTTTTGGGGCTCAGCCCCAGCATTTT
>TRBD1|NA|TRBV12-5|TRBJ1-6
CASGEGQGNSPLHF
TGTGCTAGTGGCGAAGGACAGGGTAACTCACCCCTCCACTTT
>NA|NA|TRBV11-3|TRBJ2-4
CAWIPTPRARGIRYF
TGTGCCTGGATACCTACCCCCAGGGCTCGAGGCATTCGGTACTTC
>TRBD1|many|TRBV30|TRBJ1-6
CAWSADRGAPLHF
TGTGCCTGGAGCGCGGACAGGGGAGCTCCCCTCCACTTT
>TRBD2|many|TRBV15|TRBJ2-1
CATSRDSSLAGVEQFF
TGTGCCACCAGCAGAGATTCTAGTCTAGCGGGAGTTGAGCAGTTCTTC
>TRBD2|NA|TRBV20-1|TRBJ2-3
CSATTSGWGDEQYF
TGCAGTGCTACGACTAGCGGGTGGGGCGATGAGCAGTATTTT
>NA|NA|TRBV20-1|TRBJ1-6
CSAPGGAPREPLHF
TGCAGTGCCCCGGGAGGGGCCCCTCGAGAACCCCTCCACTTT
>TRBD1|many|TRBV28|TRBJ2-7
CASSQDRAWYF
TGTGCCAGCAGTCAGGACAGGGCATGGTACTTC
>NA|NA|TRBV5-5|TRBJ1-2
CASSFPGAGGYTF
TGTGCCAGCAGCTTTCCAGGGGCGGGTGGCTACACCTTC
>NA|NA|TRBV18|TRBJ1-1
CASSPQYGRTEASF
TGTGCCAGCTCACCACAGTACGGGAGGACTGAAGCTTCCTTT
>NA|many|TRBV7-2|TRBJ2-2
CAIRGFGELFF
TGTGCCATCCGAGGGTTCGGGGAGCTGTTTTTT
>TRBD2|many|TRBV6-5|TRBJ2-7
CASSYYRAGAYEQYF
TGTGCCAGCAGTTACTACCGGGCGGGGGCCTACGAGCAGTACTTC
>NA|many|TRBV6-6|TRBJ2-7
CASSHSVAYEQYF
TGTGCCAGCAGTCACTCAGTCGCCTACGAGCAGTACTTC
>NA|many|TRBV7-2|TRBJ1-3
CASSPGGLTVSGNTIYF
TGTGCCAGCAGCCCAGGAGGTCTGACAGTTTCTGGAAACACCATATATTTT
>TRBD1|many|TRBV5-6|TRBJ1-5
CASSSTDRVGQPQHF
TGTGCCAGCAGCTCCACTGACAGGGTAGGTCAGCCCCAGCATTTT
>NA|many|TRBV2|TRBJ2-1
CASRLERRGGNEQFF
TGTGCCAGCAGACTGGAGCGGAGGGGGGGCAATGAGCAGTTCTTC
>NA|many|TRBV10-3|TRBJ2-1
CAISARGDEQFF
TGTGCCATCAGTGCCCGAGGGGATGAGCAGTTCTTC
>TRBD2|many|TRBV30|TRBJ2-3
CAWSEGVAGGDTQYF
TGTGCCTGGAGCGAAGGGGTAGCGGGAGGAGATACGCAGTATTTT
>NA|many|TRBV7-2|TRBJ2-3
CASSLGAATSDTQYF
TGTGCCAGCAGCTTAGGGGCCGCGACATCAGATACGCAGTATTTT
>TRBD1|many|TRBV5-8|TRBJ1-5
CASSTGGLNQPQHF
TGTGCCAGCAGCACAGGGGGCCTGAATCAGCCCCAGCATTTT
>NA|many|TRBV2|TRBJ1-4
CASSENILGGKLFF
TGTGCCAGCAGTGAGAACATCTTGGGGGGAAAACTGTTTTTT
>TRBD1|NA|TRBV19|TRBJ2-5
CASSTSGTGETQYF
TGTGCCAGTAGTACATCCGGGACAGGGGAGACCCAGTACTTC
>NA|many|TRBV5-1|TRBJ2-1
CASSTGMRVHYNEQFF
TGCGCCAGCAGCACGGGGATGAGGGTTCACTACAATGAGCAGTTCTTC